Listed below are T cell receptor beta chains from one sample, sequenced in a study of Graves' ophthalmopathy and Graves' hyperthyroidism. From the multiplex PCR reads, TCRdb called clonotypes with MiXCR, one entry per CDR3 protein. The sample consists of hundreds of thousands of distinct CDR3 sequences, 20% to 25% of them appearing once. The specimen was peripheral blood. Receptors originate from a woman in her late teens or twenties with stable Graves' hyperthyroidism. CDR3s include the opening cysteine and the closing phenylalanine or tryptophan. The D gene is left open where the match is weak. Only part of the rows carry a size: once, few, many, or a class if the clone is expanded.

D,V,size,J,DNA,CDR3
TRBD2,TRBV24-1,many,TRBJ2-6,TGTGCCACCAGTGAAGCTAGCGGGAGCCTGGCCAACGTCCTGACTTTC,CATSEASGSLANVLTF
TRBD2,TRBV12-3/TRBV12-4,few,TRBJ2-7,TGTGCCAGCAGCCCACGCCTAGCGGGGCTCTCCTACGAGCAGTACTTC,CASSPRLAGLSYEQYF
-,TRBV24-1,many,TRBJ2-5,TGTGCCACCAGTGATTTGCAGACAGATCAAGAGACCCAGTACTTC,CATSDLQTDQETQYF
-,TRBV10-1,many,TRBJ2-5,TGCGCCAGCTTCATGAGAAAGAAAGGGAGAGAGACCCAGTACTTC,CASFMRKKGRETQYF
-,TRBV11-2,-,TRBJ1-5,TGTGCCAGCAGCCGACCCCTTCCGGGAATAAGCAATCAGCCCCAGCATTTT,CASSRPLPGISNQPQHF
-,TRBV7-2,-,TRBJ1-3,TGTGCCAGCAGCTTAGGGGCGCAGGGGCGAAACACCATATATTTT,CASSLGAQGRNTIYF
-,TRBV13,many,TRBJ2-7,TGTGCCAGCAGCCTAAAAGCGACTGGTTTCTACGAGCAGTACTTC,CASSLKATGFYEQYF
-,TRBV9,many,TRBJ1-2,TGTGCCAGCAGCGGTACGGGCTACACCTTC,CASSGTGYTF
TRBD1,TRBV20-1,many,TRBJ1-2,TGCAGTGCTAGCGGAGGGGGACAGGCAGTGGGTGGCTACACCTTC,CSASGGGQAVGGYTF
-,TRBV7-9,many,TRBJ1-2,TGTGCCAGCAGCTTAGATGGGCAGGGCTATGGCTACACCTTC,CASSLDGQGYGYTF
-,TRBV5-1,many,TRBJ2-7,TGCGCCAGCAGCTTGGGTATGGGCTGGGGGCGCAAGGGCTACGAGCAGTACTTC,CASSLGMGWGRKGYEQYF
-,TRBV6-5,-,TRBJ1-1,TGTGCCAGCAGTTACTCGGAGGGTATGAACACTGAAGCTTTCTTT,CASSYSEGMNTEAFF
TRBD2,TRBV28,-,TRBJ2-2,TGTGCCACCTCAGGTTATAGCGGGAGGGCCGACACCGGGGAGCTGTTTTTT,CATSGYSGRADTGELFF
-,TRBV6-1,few,TRBJ2-5,TGTGCCAGCAGTGAAGAGGGCCGAGGGGAGACCCAGTACTTC,CASSEEGRGETQYF
TRBD2,TRBV11-2,-,TRBJ2-5,TGTGCCAGCAGCTTAGTTGGTTGGTCTAGCGGGCCCACACGCGAGACCCAGTACTTC,CASSLVGWSSGPTRETQYF
-,TRBV6-2/TRBV6-3,many,TRBJ1-1,TGTGCCAGCGTCGGTGGTGACGCAGACACTGAAGCTTTCTTT,CASVGGDADTEAFF
-,TRBV11-1,many,TRBJ2-7,TGTGCCAGCAGCTTCGGCTTGGGCGGGGACTACGAGCAGTACTTC,CASSFGLGGDYEQYF
TRBD1,TRBV28,-,TRBJ2-5,TGTGCCAGCAGTTTATACGGTGGGACAGGCGCAGAGACCCAGTACTTC,CASSLYGGTGAETQYF